This entry lists 15 T cell receptor beta chains sequenced from one sample in a study of blood T cells in healthy people across ages. The second PCR ran roughly 6 to 11 cycles with a sample-barcoded 5' primer and J-beta primers. TCRdb redid the calling of the 5' RACE reads with MiXCR, one entry per CDR3 protein. The sample contains 650,000 to 900,000 distinct CDR3 sequences, 60% to 80% of which appear only once. Sequenced input: blood. Every receptor here comes from a man aged 25-40 years in good health.

J is TRBJ2-7 and V is TRBV6-2 or TRBV6-3, with D perhaps assigned TRBD1 or TRBD2 (5 bases each). Germline CDR1 is MNHEY and CDR2 is SVGEGT. V shed 3 bases and J shed 2 bases, with 14 bases lying between them. The CDR3 consists of 15 residues. CDR3 region: CASSYGNGAPYEQYF. For the CDR3, the DNA is TGTGCCAGCAGTTATGGAAACGGGGCCCCCTACGAGCAGTACTTC.

About this clonotype: A much larger clone differs by one base, so this may be a read error. The rearrangement joins TRBV20-1 to TRBJ2-5; D call uncertain. Germline V gives CDR1 DFQATT, CDR2 SNEGSKA (reference sequence). The V end lost 5 bases, the J end lost 11 bases, and 12 bases lay between the germline ends. The CDR3 is 10 residues long. This CDR3 reads CSAPIGEQYF. In DNA form, the CDR3 reads TGCAGTGCTCCCATCGGTGAGCAGTACTTC.

The chain is built from TRBV19 and TRBJ2-2; tentatively, D is TRBD1 (6 bases). This CDR3 is 15 amino acids long. Trimming removed 7 bases at V and 1 base at J, with 13 bases between. Germline lookup yields CDR1 LNHDA and CDR2 SQIVND (reference sequence). CDR3 sequence: CASTNGQKNTGELFF. The CDR3, as DNA: TGTGCCAGTACCAACGGACAGAAGAACACCGGGGAGCTGTTTTTT.

This chain joins TRBV12-3 or TRBV12-4 and TRBJ1-5; no clear D. V lost 6 bases and J 9 bases, leaving 12 bases between the germline ends. The CDR3 has 12 amino acids. CDR3 loop: CASSLIRGPQHF. DNA for the CDR3: TGTGCCAGCAGCCTCATTCGCGGGCCCCAGCATTTT.

This clonotype was seen more than once but under ten times. This chain joins TRBV7-9 and TRBJ1-4, with D hard to call. The CDR3 is 14 residues long. Germline V gives CDR1 SEHNR, CDR2 FQNEAQ (reference sequence). The V and J ends lost 3 bases and 3 bases respectively, with 8 bases between them. CDR3: CASSFGQSNEKLFF. CDR3 in DNA: TGTGCCAGCAGCTTTGGGCAGTCTAATGAAAAACTGTTTTTT.

J is TRBJ2-1 and V is TRBV20-1; 11 bases align to TRBD2. The DNA end is a closer match to TRBJ2-7, so the J assignment may be wrong. The CDR3 sequence is 15 residues long. The germline V gene encodes CDR1 DFQATT and CDR2 SNEGSKA (reference sequence). DNA of the CDR3: TGCAGTGCAAGCGAAACTAGCGGGGGCTACAATGAGCAGTACTTC. Translating gives CSASETSGGYNEQYF.

This clonotype was seen only a few times. J is TRBJ2-4 and V is TRBV6-8; a weak D match, TRBD2 (5 bases). Per germline, CDR1 MNHGY and CDR2 SAAAGT. Trimming stripped 6 bases from V and 13 bases from J, with 16 bases between. The CDR3 is made up of 12 amino acids. The CDR3 nucleotides are TGTGCCAGCAGCCCTAAGGTCTGGGAGCAGTACTTC. This sequence encodes CASSPKVWEQYF.

This clonotype was counted a few times. This chain links TRBV15 with TRBJ2-5; 11 bases align to TRBD1. This CDR3 is 14 amino acids long. CDR1 is LNHNV, CDR2 YYDKDF, per germline (reference sequence). After removal of 3 bases from V and 4 bases from J, the junction contained 1 base not matched to a gene. The CDR3 nucleotides are TGTGCCACCAGCAGTGGACAGGGGGCAGAGACCCAGTACTTC. It is translated as CATSSGQGAETQYF.

The rearrangement uses TRBV25-1 and TRBJ2-3, with TRBD2 as a possible D gene (5 bases). V was trimmed by 1 base and J by 4 bases, leaving 9 bases between them. This CDR3 is built from 14 residues. Germline lookup yields CDR1 MGHDK and CDR2 SYGVNS. CDR3 region: CASSEFGISDTQYF. CDR3 nucleotides: TGTGCCAGCAGTGAATTCGGGATCTCAGATACGCAGTATTTT.

As regards this clonotype: This could be a read error, since a much larger clone is one nucleotide away. This chain links TRBV7-2 with TRBJ2-4; D is uncertain. CDR3 size: 14 residues. CDR1 SGHTA and CDR2 FQGNSA come from the germline V gene. V lost 3 bases and J lost 2, with 8 bases in between. The CDR3 DNA reads TGTACCAGCAGCTTTGGGCGCCCCAAAAACATTCAGTACTTC. It codes for CTSSFGRPKNIQYF.

This clonotype was counted only a few times. The chain recombines TRBV6-5 with TRBJ2-6; tentatively, D is TRBD2 (7 bases). Trimming cost V 4 bases and J 0 bases, with 13 bases left between them. The CDR3 has 17 residues. From germline, CDR1 is MNHEY and CDR2 SVGAGI. The DNA of the CDR3 is TGTGCCAGCAGTTCGTTTGGGGGGGCCTCTGGGGCCAACGTCCTGACTTTC. Amino acid sequence: CASSSFGGASGANVLTF.

The chain links TRBV7-2 to TRBJ1-1; no firm D call. V lost 9 bases to trimming and J lost 1 base, with 15 bases between them. CDR3 size: 14 residues. Germline V gives CDR1 SGHTA, CDR2 FQGNSA. The CDR3 DNA is TGTGCCAGACCCGAGGGCCGCAAGAACACTGAAGCTTTCTTT. Protein: CARPEGRKNTEAFF.

V usage is TRBV12-3 or TRBV12-4 and J usage is TRBJ2-3; unclear D gene. CDR3 length equals 12 residues. The V gene lost 6 bases and the J gene lost 4 bases, with 8 bases spanning the gap. The chain's CDR3 is CASRVLADTQYF. CDR3 DNA: TGTGCCAGCAGAGTACTCGCAGATACGCAGTATTTT.

The count of this clonotype is one. The chain joins TRBV24-1 to TRBJ1-1; TRBD1 is a possible D gene (5 bases). Germline V gene data show CDR1 as KGHDR and CDR2 as SFDVKD. V lost 7 bases and J 5 bases, leaving 13 bases between the germline ends. The CDR3 covers 13 residues. CDR3 sequence (DNA): TGTGCCACCAGCGGCAGGGTTGGAACTGAAGCTTTCTTT. This encodes CATSGRVGTEAFF.

Only a few counts were recorded for this clonotype. V gene TRBV6-6 combines with J gene TRBJ1-4; D unclear. This CDR3 is built from 15 residues. V lost 8 bases and J 5 bases, leaving 18 bases between the germline ends. Germline V gene data show CDR1 as MNHNY and CDR2 as SVGAGI (reference sequence). The CDR3 loop is CASRKGRDTNEKLFF. CDR3 nucleotides: TGTGCCAGCCGCAAGGGAAGGGATACGAATGAAAAACTGTTTTTT.